This TCR beta chain is drawn from a study of T-cell reconstitution after alpha-beta-depleted transplantation in children. Unique molecular identifiers tagged the TCRbeta library. TCRdb itself ran the PCR reads through MiXCR, one entry per CDR3 protein. Of around 130,000 distinct CDR3 sequences in the sample, roughly 9% are singletons; the top ten hold approximately 25%. This clonotype was detected only a few times. The V and J ends lost 5 bases and 5 bases, in that order; junction bases with no gene match: 16. This CDR3 spans 17 amino acids. Germline V gene data show CDR1 as ENHRY and CDR2 as SYGVKD. The source was PBMCs, mostly from graft donor cells, collected 180 days after TCRalphabeta/CD19-depleted stem cell transplant. This chain connects TRBV10-3 to TRBJ2-7; 9 positions agree with TRBD1. The source is a girl under three years old who had a stem cell transplant for combined immunodeficiency, so the T cells may come from the graft donor. This CDR3 reads CAISIGGTGSVVDEQYF. CDR3 DNA sequence: TGTGCCATCAGTATAGGGGGGACAGGGTCCGTCGTCGACGAGCAGTACTTC.